One and the same sample provided the 8 T cell receptor beta chains below, sequenced in a study of cytomegalovirus exposure and HLA in healthy donors (dated by TCRdb to the late 2010s). The library came from the immunoSEQ multiplex PCR assay. The multiplex PCR relied on a mix of 60 forward primers for TCR Vbeta segments and 13 reverse primers for TCR Jbeta segments. In its TCRdb copy, this immuneACCESS table keeps in-frame sequences only and misses some clones. Where compared with another copy, unresolved V genes explain less than half of these, and the others have no known cause. This sample comprises some 160,000 clones, 73% of them detected only once. Together, the top ten hold around 5% of the sample. Specimen: PBMCs. Receptors originate from a woman aged 18-29 years in good health and CMV-seropositive.

The chain employs TRBV6-1 and TRBJ1-1; D may be TRBD1 (6 bases). Germline V gene lookup returns CDR1 MNHNS and CDR2 SASEGT. Trimming shortened V by 3 bases and J by 1 base, and 9 bases separated the two germline ends. The CDR3 extends over 14 amino acids. The CDR3 here is CASSERTENTEAFF. In DNA, the CDR3 is TGTGCCAGCAGTGAGCGGACAGAGAACACTGAAGCTTTCTTT.

This chain joins TRBV30 and TRBJ1-6; 8 bases align to TRBD1. The V segment lost 5 bases and the J segment 13 bases; nucleotides outside the gene matches: 10. CDR1 GTSNPN and CDR2 SVGIG come from the germline V gene (reference sequence). This CDR3 region has 13 residues. The CDR3 DNA is TGTGCCTGGGGATCGGACAGGGACGGGCCCCTCCACTTT. As protein: CAWGSDRDGPLHF.

The chain recombines TRBV4-3 with TRBJ1-2; D unresolved. The germline CDR1 and CDR2 sequences are LGHNA and YSLEER. The germline V and J ends were trimmed by 0 bases and 8 bases, with 16 bases remaining between them. CDR3 size: 15 residues. For the CDR3, the DNA is TGCGCCAGCAGCCAAGAACAGTCAGAAACTAGGGGCTACACCTTC. Its translation is CASSQEQSETRGYTF.

There are a few counts of this clone. The chain recombines TRBV27 with TRBJ1-2, with TRBD1 identical over 9 bases. Germline CDR1 MNHEY, CDR2 SMNVEV (reference sequence). The CDR3 extends over 12 amino acids. V lost 5 bases to trimming and J lost 6 bases; unmatched junction nucleotides: 1. CDR3 amino acids: CASSRTGDGYTF. In nucleotides, the CDR3 is TGTGCCAGCAGTCGGACAGGGGATGGCTACACCTTC.

J is TRBJ1-5 and V is TRBV7-2; possible D gene TRBD1, 5 bases. Germline V gene lookup returns CDR1 SGHTA and CDR2 FQGNSA. Between the trimmed V and J ends, which lost 1 base and 4 bases, there was a span of 8 bases. The length of the CDR3 is 14 residues. In nucleotides, the CDR3 is TGTGCCAGCAGCTTAGGGACAAAGAATCAGCCCCAGCATTTT. It translates to CASSLGTKNQPQHF.

The chain joins TRBV4-3 to TRBJ1-1; TRBD1 aligns across 7 bases. This CDR3 contains 15 residues. Germline V gives CDR1 LGHNA, CDR2 YSLEER. J gave up 1 base and V 4 bases, and 6 bases lay outside the gene matches. The chain's CDR3 is CASSLRDRPNTEAFF. CDR3 nucleotides: TGCGCCAGCAGCCTAAGGGACAGACCGAACACTGAAGCTTTCTTT.

The chain carries TRBV4-3 and TRBJ1-2, with 8 bases aligning to TRBD1. This CDR3 contains 14 residues. CDR1 LGHNA and CDR2 YSLEER come from the germline V gene. Trimming at V came to 1 base and at J to 6 bases, leaving 4 bases not matched to a gene. The CDR3: CASSQVGRGHGYTF. CDR3 sequence (DNA): TGCGCCAGCAGCCAAGTCGGCAGGGGGCATGGCTACACCTTC.

This clone came up once. The chain recombines TRBV7-9 with TRBJ2-3, with 9 positions matching TRBD2. The CDR3 has 17 residues. Germline V gene lookup returns CDR1 SEHNR and CDR2 FQNEAQ (reference sequence). V was clipped by 1 base and J by 4 bases; unmatched bases: 9. CDR3 nucleotides: TGTGCCAGCAGCTTAGGCCCCCGGGGCGGGGGGGCAGATACGCAGTATTTT. Its translation is CASSLGPRGGGADTQYF.